Shown below are 11 T cell receptor beta chains from a single sample sequenced in a study of vaccination and CD4 T cells after COVID-19. Once obtained from cultured CD4+ T cells, the DNA was sequenced using the Oncomine TCR Beta short-read assay. TCRdb called the PCR reads again in MiXCR, with one record for every CDR3 protein. The data contain about 28,000 distinct CDR3 sequences, around 60% of them seen just once; the ten biggest clones take up roughly a sixth. As for treatment: roughly nine-day PBMC culture with coronavirus spike peptide pools or control peptides (ViraFEST assay). These receptors have no known antigen. Source: CD4+ T cells from blood, cultured in vitro, taken after SARS-CoV-2 vaccination. The receptors come from a human donor who received a COVID-19 vaccine.

The chain has TRBV6-5 and TRBJ1-3, with D unclear. The CDR3 spans 16 residues. The V and J ends lost 2 bases and 4 bases respectively, with 15 bases between them. Germline V lookup: CDR1 MNHEY, CDR2 SVGAGI. This chain's CDR3 is CASSYLQRTGGNTIYF. As DNA, the CDR3 is TGTGCCAGCAGTTACCTCCAGAGGACCGGGGGAAACACCATATATTTT.

CDR3 protein: CASSASAGSFPPLHF. For the CDR3, the DNA is TGTGCCAGCAGTGCCTCGGCAGGATCATTCCCACCCCTCCACTTT. The V and J genes are TRBV2 and TRBJ1-6, with D unclear. V was trimmed by 4 bases and J by 11 bases, leaving 18 bases between them. Germline CDR1 is SNHLY and CDR2 is FYNNEI. The CDR3 length is 15 residues. Full variable domain (remainder filled in from reference TRBV2 and TRBJ1-6): EPEVTQTPSHQVTQMGQEVILRCVPISNHLYFYWYRQILGQKVEFLVSFYNNEISEKSEIFDDQFSVERPDGSNFTLKIRSTKLEDSAMYFCASSASAGSFPPLHFGNGTRLTVT.

This CDR3 is CAWSSVNEQYF. The CDR3 region has the DNA TGTGCCTGGAGTTCGGTAAACGAGCAGTACTTC. This chain joins TRBV30 and TRBJ2-7; unclear D gene. The CDR3 contains 11 residues. Germline V gives CDR1 GTSNPN, CDR2 SVGIG (reference sequence). Trimming removed 2 bases from V and 5 bases from J, with 7 bases in between.

The count of this clonotype is one. This sequence joins TRBV6-1 and TRBJ1-2, with D maybe TRBD1 (6 bases). The CDR3 sequence is 15 residues long. The V end was cut by 1 base, the J end by 0 bases, with 9 bases between. Germline CDR1 reads MNHNS; CDR2 reads SASEGT. The CDR3 sequence is CASSEGGPANYGYTF. CDR3 bases: TGTGCCAGCAGTGAAGGGGGGCCCGCTAACTATGGCTACACCTTC.

The rearrangement links TRBV7-2 to TRBJ1-2; D not certain. The germline V gene has CDR1 SGHTA and CDR2 FQGNSA. This CDR3 has 13 residues. Trimming took off 1 base at V and 1 base at J, with 4 bases between the two ends. This chain's CDR3 is CASSLDDNYGYTF. The CDR3 DNA sequence: TGTGCCAGCAGCTTAGACGATAACTATGGCTACACCTTC. Looking up the rest from reference TRBV7-2 and TRBJ1-2 gives the full variable domain: GAGVSQSPSNKVTEKGKDVELRCDPISGHTALYWYRQSLGQGLEFLIYFQGNSAPDKSGLPSDRFSAERTGGSVSTLTIQRTQQEDSAVYLCASSLDDNYGYTFGSGTRLTVV.

The chain uses TRBV20-1 and TRBJ1-5, with D unclear. The germline V gene encodes CDR1 DFQATT and CDR2 SNEGSKA (reference sequence). Trimming left V 5 bases short and J 2 bases short, with 7 bases between. The CDR3 loop spans 12 amino acids. The CDR3 loop reads CSAGRRNQPQHF. CDR3 DNA: TGCAGTGCTGGCCGGCGCAATCAGCCCCAGCATTTT.

The chain carries TRBV10-2 and TRBJ1-1; D possibly corresponds to TRBD1 (5 bases). The V and J ends lost 6 bases and 1 base respectively, with 15 bases between them. The CDR3 extends over 15 amino acids. Germline V lookup: CDR1 WSHSY, CDR2 SAAADI. CDR3 DNA sequence: TGCGCCAGCAGGGAAGGGCAGGGTAGGAACACTGAAGCTTTCTTT. It translates to CASREGQGRNTEAFF.

The table lists this clonotype with a count of one. This chain links TRBV5-1 with TRBJ2-1; 8 bases line up with TRBD2. Germline V gene data show CDR1 as SGHRS and CDR2 as YFSETQ. This CDR3 region has 16 residues. V trimming: 4 bases; J trimming: 6 bases; junction bases outside the gene matches: 12. The CDR3 coding sequence is TGCGCCAGCAGCCCGGAACCAGCGGGGGCGGCCAATGAGCAGTTCTTC. It encodes CASSPEPAGAANEQFF.

This clonotype was detected only a few times. This sequence joins TRBV7-8 and TRBJ2-5; TRBD2 agrees at 11 bases. CDR3 length equals 16 residues. Germline V gene sequence: CDR1 SGHVS, CDR2 FQNEAQ. Unmatched junction bases numbered 9, after V lost 5 bases and J lost 4 bases. The CDR3 region is CASSQLLAGAVETQYF. CDR3 coding DNA: TGTGCCAGCAGCCAATTACTAGCGGGGGCAGTAGAGACCCAGTACTTC.

This clonotype has only a few counts. CDR3 nucleotide sequence: TGCAGTGTACGGGCCCGGCTGATGAACACTGAAGCTTTCTTT. The encoded protein is CSVRARLMNTEAFF. The chain is built from TRBV20-1 and TRBJ1-1; D unresolved. Trimming cost V 7 bases and J 0 bases, with 15 bases left between them. From germline, CDR1 is DFQATT and CDR2 SNEGSKA (reference sequence). The CDR3 has 14 amino acids.

The chain employs TRBV5-1 and TRBJ2-3, with a possible D match to TRBD2 (5 bases). The CDR3 is 15 residues long. V lost 0 bases and J lost 5, with 13 bases in between. The germline gives CDR1 SGHRS, CDR2 YFSETQ. CDR3 coding DNA: TGCGCCAGCAGCTTGGATGGCAGTCGGGAAGATACGCAGTATTTT. Its protein is CASSLDGSREDTQYF.